This T cell receptor beta chain derives from a study of T cell repertoires in cytomegalovirus infection. Background on the study: Both a matching HLA type and CMV infection were indicated by public TCR beta signatures.

This clonotype was recorded many times. CDR1 is SGHTA, CDR2 FQGNSA, per germline. The V gene lost 5 bases and the J gene lost 3 bases, with 8 bases spanning the gap. This CDR3 region has 12 residues. TCRdb used MiXCR to reprocess the reads, holding one entry per CDR3 protein. The sample lists around 530,000 distinct CDR3 sequences; 15% to 20% were seen once. The material sequenced was CD8+ T cells from PBMCs. The V call is TRBV7-2, the J call TRBJ2-7; D unresolved. The receptor was derived from a human donor in good health (CMV status not recorded). Some clones in this sample may be carry-over from other donors' samples. The CDR3: CASSPSVYEQYF. The CDR3 nucleotides read TGTGCCAGCAGCCCGTCGGTCTACGAGCAGTACTTC.